The clone carrying this T cell receptor beta chain appeared many times. Its antigen is not identified. The data originate from a study of T cells in Graves' hyperthyroidism and ophthalmopathy. For the study at large: The initial diagnosis was the point when peripheral blood was collected, ahead of any treatment.

Regions amplified from RNA transcripts were the TCR beta CDR3 regions. The primer set for the first-round RT-PCR of the TCR CDR3 was HTBI. Each CDR3 protein gets one entry after TCRdb re-called the multiplex PCR reads with MiXCR. The table lists about 350,000 distinct CDR3 sequences, about 13% of them singletons. Findings of the study overall: Blood also showed most of the thyroid clonotypes that were expanded above 0.001.

The clonotype originates from a woman in her thirties or forties with Graves' ophthalmopathy. Sequenced input: blood.

For the CDR3, the DNA is TGTGCCAGCAGTTCTCCAGCGGTTAGCTCCTACGAGCAGTACTTC. Translated: CASSSPAVSSYEQYF. This chain joins TRBV28 and TRBJ2-7; D is possibly TRBD2 (5 bases). The CDR3 length is 15 residues. V shed 4 bases and J shed 0 bases, with 13 bases lying between them. Germline lookup yields CDR1 MDHEN and CDR2 SYDVKM.